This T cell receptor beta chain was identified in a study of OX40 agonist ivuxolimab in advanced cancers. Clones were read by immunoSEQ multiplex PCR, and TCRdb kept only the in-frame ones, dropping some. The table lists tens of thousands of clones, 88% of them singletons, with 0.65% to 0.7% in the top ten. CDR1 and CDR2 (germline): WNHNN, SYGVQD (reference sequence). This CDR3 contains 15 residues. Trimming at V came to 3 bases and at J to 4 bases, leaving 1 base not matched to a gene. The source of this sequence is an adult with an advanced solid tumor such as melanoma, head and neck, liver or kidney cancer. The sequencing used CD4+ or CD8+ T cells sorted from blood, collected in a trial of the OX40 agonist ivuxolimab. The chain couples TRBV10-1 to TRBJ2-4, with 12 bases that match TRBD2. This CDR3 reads CASSDGTSGKNIQYF. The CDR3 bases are TGCGCCAGCAGTGACGGGACTAGCGGGAAAAACATTCAGTACTTC.